This record concerns one T cell receptor beta chain sequence. Antigen unknown. This sample stems from a study of shared clonotypes between healthy human individuals. General study results and limits: Naive subsets, compared against memory subsets, generally had larger estimated richness values. Relative to clonotypes present in all four donors, those not shared had lower generation probabilities. Some naive CD4 clonotypes, roughly 4.5%, turned up in common across several donors.

The CDR3 is made up of 15 amino acids. V dropped 2 bases and J dropped 0 bases, with 11 bases sitting between them. Germline V gene sequence: CDR1 MNHEY, CDR2 SMNVEV (reference sequence). What CD8 memory combined were CD45RO+ cells and CCR7-negative CD45RA+ TemRA cells. Clones were read by immunoSEQ multiplex PCR, and TCRdb kept only the in-frame ones, dropping some. The repertoire holds more than 550,000 clones, with about nine tenths as singletons. The sequence was obtained from a man between 18 and 35 years old in good health. Some clones in this sample may be carry-over from other donors' samples. This sequence joins TRBV27 and TRBJ2-7; D not resolved. Sample: memory CD8+ T cells from PBMCs. Subset of the sample: CD45RO+ cells pooled with CCR7-negative TemRA cells. The CDR3 protein is CASSLTTKSSYEQYF. The CDR3 DNA reads as TGTGCCAGCAGTTTAACGACGAAAAGCTCCTACGAGCAGTACTTC.